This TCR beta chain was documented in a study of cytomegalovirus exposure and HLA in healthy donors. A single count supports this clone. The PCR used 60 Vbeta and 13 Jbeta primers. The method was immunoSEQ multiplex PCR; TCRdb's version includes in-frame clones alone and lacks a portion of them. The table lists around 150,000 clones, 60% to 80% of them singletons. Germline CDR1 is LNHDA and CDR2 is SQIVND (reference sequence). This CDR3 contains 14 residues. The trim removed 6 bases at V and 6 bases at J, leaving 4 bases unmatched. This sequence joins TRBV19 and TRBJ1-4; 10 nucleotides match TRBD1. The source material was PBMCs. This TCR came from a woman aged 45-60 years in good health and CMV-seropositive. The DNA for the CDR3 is TGTGCCAGTAGGCGACAGGGGGCGGATGAAAAACTGTTTTTT. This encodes CASRRQGADEKLFF.